This TCR beta chain comes out of a study of T-cell reconstitution after alpha-beta-depleted transplantation in children. The CDR3 has 16 residues. V gave up 0 bases and J gave up 0 bases, with 11 bases separating them. CDR1 MGHDK and CDR2 SYGVNS come from the germline V gene. This clonotype showed up many times. The TCRbeta library was prepared with unique molecular identifiers. TCRdb passed the PCR reads through MiXCR, listing each CDR3 protein once. The sample lists about 610,000 distinct CDR3 sequences, 8% to 11% occurring once. This TCR was sampled from a human donor who donated a stem cell graft to a child with acute myeloid leukemia. The sample consisted of PBMCs from the stem cell graft donor, taken from the stem cell graft. The chain has TRBV25-1 and TRBJ1-1; D perhaps matches TRBD1 (6 bases). CDR3: CASSEYRTDVNTEAFF. The CDR3 DNA reads TGTGCCAGCAGTGAATACAGGACAGACGTGAACACTGAAGCTTTCTTT.